This T cell receptor (beta chain) emerged from a study of CD8+ T cells in alopecia areata. Study context: Dosing with tofacitinib proceeded for 6 to 18 months, followed by 6 months off drug.

V was shortened by 0 bases and J by 7 bases, with 6 bases between the two germline ends. Germline lookup yields CDR1 SGHTA and CDR2 FQGNSA. This CDR3 has 12 residues. Treatment defined: oral pan-JAK inhibitor, 5-10 mg twice daily. Study outcomes and limitations: Uncertainty about whether baseline CD8+ expansion is linked to response remains, with one nonresponder.

For this clone: Antigen specificity is unknown.

RNA extraction and reverse transcription yielded cDNA as sequencing template. Repertoires were generated with immunoSEQ multiplex PCR, while TCRdb's copy carries only in-frame clones and drops some. This table has 200,000 or so clones, roughly 64% appearing once. Sequencing used CD4+ T cells sorted from blood, obtained at week 24, from a patient treated with tofacitinib. The rearrangement uses TRBV7-2 and TRBJ2-5; D gene unclear. This clonotype was sampled from a human donor with alopecia areata. The CDR3 is CASSLAWGTQYF. The DNA for the CDR3 is TGTGCCAGCAGCTTAGCGTGGGGGACCCAGTACTTC.